The entry below gives a single TCR beta chain sequence along with its context. This record belongs to a study of blood T cell repertoires in COVID-19. Study in general: Sites across the United States, Italy and Spain contributed samples from acute and convalescent COVID-19. PBMCs, B-cell-depleted T cells, or T cells were the source of the cDNA or gDNA that made up the material.

Two negative PCRs, clearance, or symptom resolution had been documented for recovered Cohort 3 donors. Measured with immunoSEQ multiplex PCR; TCRdb has only the in-frame clones, and not every one. Of under 250,000 clones in the sample, under 90% are singletons; the top ten hold around 2%. The germline CDR1 and CDR2 sequences are SEHNR and FQNEAQ (reference sequence). The CDR3 length is 16 residues. After removal of 4 bases from V and 7 bases from J, the junction contained 10 bases not matched to a gene. This chain connects TRBV7-9 to TRBJ2-1, with 10 bases lining up with TRBD2. Material for sequencing was PBMCs or T cells enriched from blood (not recorded which). The origin of this receptor is a man aged 55-75 years who had recovered from COVID-19. The CDR3 region is CASSSSLSGGANEQFF. The CDR3 DNA reads as TGTGCCAGCAGCTCCTCTCTGAGCGGGGGGGCTAATGAGCAGTTCTTC.